These T cell receptor beta chains were read from a single sample in a study of blood T cell repertoires in COVID-19. Sequenced by immunoSEQ multiplex PCR; TCRdb stores in-frame clones only, minus some. The table has some 200,000 clones, roughly 85% seen once. Material: peripheral blood. These receptors all come from a woman between 65 and 79 years old with COVID-19, enrolled during active disease. The CDR3 runs from the conserved cysteine through the conserved F or W. The order of the fields is V gene, D gene, J gene, clone size, CDR3 length, CDR3 DNA, CDR3 protein. A D gene is named only where the DNA matches it firmly. Clone sizes are given selectively: once, few, many, or a class where the clone is expanded.

>TRBV3-1/TRBV3-2|TRBD1|TRBJ1-6|NA|14
TGTGCCAGCAGCCGAGGGGACAGGGACTCACCCCTCCACTTT
CASSRGDRDSPLHF
>TRBV7-7|NA|TRBJ1-4|NA|15
TGTGCTAGCAGCCCCAGGGGAGGGCTTAATGAAAAACTGTTTTTT
CASSPRGGLNEKLFF
>TRBV5-4|TRBD2|TRBJ2-2|NA|15
TGTGCCAGCAGCTTCAGCGGGGGAAACACCGGGGAGCTGTTTTTT
CASSFSGGNTGELFF
>TRBV5-1|TRBD1|TRBJ1-2|NA|15
TGCGCCAGCAGCTTACGGACAGGGAGCCTCTATGGCTACACCTTC
CASSLRTGSLYGYTF
>TRBV4-3|NA|TRBJ1-1|NA|15
TGCGCCAGCAGCCAAAATACAGGGTCTTCGGCTGAAGCTTTCTTT
CASSQNTGSSAEAFF
>TRBV5-4|TRBD1|TRBJ2-1|few|16
TGTGCCTTCTCGGGGACAGAGATCAGATTTTACAATGAGCAGTTCTTC
CAFSGTEIRFYNEQFF
>TRBV13|TRBD2|TRBJ2-3|once|17
TGTGCCAGCAGCTTAGGGGCTAGCGGGGGCCTCACAGATACGCAGTATTTT
CASSLGASGGLTDTQYF
>TRBV15|NA|TRBJ1-1|once|14
TGTGCCACCAGCAGAGATTTCCGAGACAGTGAAGCTTTCTTT
CATSRDFRDSEAFF
>TRBV5-6|TRBD1|TRBJ1-6|NA|15
TGTGCCAGCAGCGGCTTTGACAGGGTCGGATCACCCCTCCACTTT
CASSGFDRVGSPLHF
>TRBV6-1|NA|TRBJ1-6|NA|14
TGTGCCAGCAGTGAGAGGACAGAGAATTCACCCCTCCACTTT
CASSERTENSPLHF
>TRBV5-1|TRBD1|TRBJ1-4|NA|17
TGCGCCAGCAGCCCTGGACAGGGGAAGGCAACTAATGAAAAACTGTTTTTT
CASSPGQGKATNEKLFF
>TRBV19|NA|TRBJ2-2|few|17
TGTGCCAGTAGTGGGGTTTTTAGCGGAGTAAACACCGGGGAGCTGTTTTTT
CASSGVFSGVNTGELFF
>TRBV9|NA|TRBJ1-1|NA|13
TGTGCCAGCAGCGTAGTGGAGAGGACTGAAGCTTTCTTT
CASSVVERTEAFF
>TRBV6-2/TRBV6-3|NA|TRBJ2-1|NA|13
TGTGCCAGCAGTGCCCAGTCCTACAATGAGCAGTTCTTC
CASSAQSYNEQFF
>TRBV29-1|NA|TRBJ2-1|once|15
TGCAGCGTTGAAGATCCTGGGAGCTCCTACAATGAGCAGTTCTTC
CSVEDPGSSYNEQFF
>TRBV19|TRBD1|TRBJ1-1|NA|16
TGTGCCAGTAGCAGATCAGGGGGCGCGAAGGACACTGAAGCTTTCTTT
CASSRSGGAKDTEAFF
>TRBV11-3|TRBD1|TRBJ1-2|once|16
TGTGCCAGCAGCTCGATTCAGACAGGGATTCATTATGGCTACACCTTC
CASSSIQTGIHYGYTF
>TRBV28|NA|TRBJ1-2|NA|15
TGTGCCAGCAGTTTAGCCGGGAGGCTAGGCTATGGCTACACCTTC
CASSLAGRLGYGYTF
>TRBV27|TRBD1|TRBJ2-7|NA|14
TGTGCCAGCAGTTTGAGGGGGCCATCTTACGAGCAGTACTTC
CASSLRGPSYEQYF
>TRBV7-2|NA|TRBJ1-2|few|15
TGTGCCAGCAGCTTAGCAATTGGGGGAGGAAGTGGCTACACCTTC
CASSLAIGGGSGYTF
>TRBV2|NA|TRBJ1-2|NA|15
TGTGCCAGCAGTGATTTAGTAGAACCCGCTGCCCGCTACACCTTC
CASSDLVEPAARYTF
>TRBV5-4|TRBD2|TRBJ2-1|NA|15
TGTGCCAGCAGCTTGCTAGCGGGGGCCGGGAATGAGCAGTTCTTC
CASSLLAGAGNEQFF
>TRBV19|NA|TRBJ1-2|once|12
TGTGCCAGTACCGTGACAGGCTATGGCTACACCTTC
CASTVTGYGYTF
>TRBV9|NA|TRBJ2-1|NA|15
TGTGCCAGCAGCGTAGTCGGCGGGCAGGGGCATGAGCAGTTCTTC
CASSVVGGQGHEQFF
>TRBV19|NA|TRBJ1-2|NA|13
TGTGCCAGTAGCCGTGGGCAGGTCTATGGCTACACCTTC
CASSRGQVYGYTF
>TRBV19|TRBD2|TRBJ2-2|NA|19
TGTGCCAGTAGTATAGCGGTAGGGACTAGAGGGGGGAACACCGGGGAGCTGTTTTTT
CASSIAVGTRGGNTGELFF
>TRBV5-1|TRBD1|TRBJ2-7|NA|14
TGCGCCAGTAAGGGACAGTCCCTCTCCTACGAGCAGTACTTC
CASKGQSLSYEQYF
>TRBV29-1|NA|TRBJ2-7|NA|12
TGCAGCGTTGCCAGAGGGGGGGGCGAGCAGTACTTC
CSVARGGGEQYF
>TRBV19|NA|TRBJ1-1|NA|14
TGTGCCAGTAGTATGGAGACGTTCGACACTGAAGCTTTCTTT
CASSMETFDTEAFF
>TRBV11-2|NA|TRBJ2-1|NA|14
TGTGCCAGCAGCTCTTCGACAGGCCGCAATGAGCAGTTCTTC
CASSSSTGRNEQFF
>TRBV5-6|NA|TRBJ2-7|NA|15
TGTGCCAGCAGATCGACGAGGGGGAACTCCTACGAGCAGTACTTC
CASRSTRGNSYEQYF
>TRBV28|NA|TRBJ1-4|NA|12
TGTGCCAGCAGTCTTCCCCATGAAAAACTGTTTTTT
CASSLPHEKLFF
>TRBV9|TRBD2|TRBJ2-2|many|19
TGTGCCAGCAGCCCCTCCCCGACTAGCGGGGGGGCCGGCACCGGGGAGCTGTTTTTT
CASSPSPTSGGAGTGELFF
>TRBV18|TRBD2|TRBJ2-5|NA|14
TGTGCCAGCTCCAGCGGGGGGTCGGGAGAGACCCAGTACTTC
CASSSGGSGETQYF
>TRBV11-3|TRBD2|TRBJ2-5|NA|16
TGTGCCAGCAGCCGAGGGTTAGCGGGAGCGCAAGAGACCCAGTACTTC
CASSRGLAGAQETQYF
>TRBV20-1|TRBD1|TRBJ1-5|NA|17
TGCAGTGCTAGTACCGGGACAGGACTTGTAGGGGTTCAGCCCCAGCATTTT
CSASTGTGLVGVQPQHF
>TRBV3-1/TRBV3-2|TRBD1|TRBJ1-5|NA|14
TGTGCCAGCAGCCTTGGGACAGGTAATCAGCCCCAGCATTTT
CASSLGTGNQPQHF
>TRBV11-1|NA|TRBJ2-7|NA|15
TGTGCCAGCAGCCATGCAGGGGATTTCCTCTACGAGCAGTACTTC
CASSHAGDFLYEQYF
>TRBV11-2|TRBD2|TRBJ2-7|few|18
TGTGCCAGCAGCTTAGGGGGGACTAGCGGTCGCCAGAGGAGCGAGCAGTACTTC
CASSLGGTSGRQRSEQYF
>TRBV15|NA|TRBJ1-1|NA|14
TGTGCCACCCAGAGGGTGTCGGAGAACACTGAAGCTTTCTTT
CATQRVSENTEAFF
>TRBV30|NA|TRBJ1-3|once|15
TGTGCCTGGAGTGAACTAGTCAAAACTGGAAACACCATATATTTT
CAWSELVKTGNTIYF
>TRBV27|TRBD2|TRBJ2-3|NA|18
TGTGCCAGCAGTTTTTCCCGACTAGCGGGAGGGCTAACAGATACGCAGTATTTT
CASSFSRLAGGLTDTQYF
>TRBV11-3|NA|TRBJ2-5|NA|18
TGTGCCAGCAACCACTGGGAGACCCAGGGGTATTTGACAGAGACCCAGTACTTC
CASNHWETQGYLTETQYF
>TRBV5-4|TRBD1|TRBJ1-2|NA|15
TGTGCCAGCAGCCCCCTCGGAGGGGGCGGCTATGGCTACACCTTC
CASSPLGGGGYGYTF
>TRBV19|NA|TRBJ2-7|NA|13
TGTGCCAGTAGTATAGAGCACAGTAAGGAGCAGTACTTC
CASSIEHSKEQYF